This is a list of T cell receptor beta chains from one sample in a study of CD8+ T cells in alopecia areata. The method was immunoSEQ multiplex PCR; TCRdb's version includes in-frame clones alone and lacks a portion of them. The data contain 65,000 to 75,000 clones, around 29% of them singletons. Here the sequenced sample was CD8+ T cells sorted from blood, taken at week 4, from a patient treated with tofacitinib. Every receptor here comes from a human donor with alopecia areata. CDR3s include the opening cysteine and the closing phenylalanine or tryptophan. Fields, in order: clone size, J gene, D gene, V gene, CDR3 DNA, CDR3 protein. A D gene is named only where the DNA matches it firmly. Size tells how often a clone was seen (once, few, many) or the class of an expanded clone, and some rows leave it out.

NA | TRBJ2-2 | TRBD2 | TRBV7-9 | TGTGCCAGCAGCCTGCCGGGACTAGCGGGAGCGAACACCGGGGAGCTGTTTTTT | CASSLPGLAGANTGELFF
NA | TRBJ2-7 | TRBD1 | TRBV29-1 | TGCAGCGTTGGACAGGGGGCCCTGAACGAGCAGTACTTC | CSVGQGALNEQYF
few | TRBJ2-4 | NA | TRBV14 | TGTGCCAGCAGCCAAGTAGCCAAAAACATTCAGTACTTC | CASSQVAKNIQYF
NA | TRBJ2-7 | NA | TRBV14 | TGTGCCAGCAGCCCTTCGGTGGGGGGCTACGAGCAGTACTTC | CASSPSVGGYEQYF
few | TRBJ2-1 | TRBD2 | TRBV14 | TGTGCCAGCAGCCTCTCCTTGCGGGAGGCTTATTACAATGAGCAGTTCTTC | CASSLSLREAYYNEQFF
few | TRBJ1-2 | NA | TRBV27 | TGTGCCAGCAGTGTCCGGGGGCATTATGGCTACACCTTC | CASSVRGHYGYTF
NA | TRBJ2-6 | NA | TRBV11-2 | TGTGCCAGCAGCTTTCAGGGAATCCGGGCTGGGGCCAACGTCCTGACTTTC | CASSFQGIRAGANVLTF
NA | TRBJ2-1 | TRBD2 | TRBV15 | TGTGCCACCAGCAGAGAGGTAGCGGGAGACAATGAGCAGTTCTTC | CATSREVAGDNEQFF
NA | TRBJ2-5 | TRBD2 | TRBV18 | TGTGCCAGCTCAACATGGACTAGCGGACAAGAGACCCAGTACTTC | CASSTWTSGQETQYF
once | TRBJ1-5 | TRBD1 | TRBV7-2 | TGTGCCAGCAGCCCCGGGACAGGGAGTCAGCCCCAGCATTTT | CASSPGTGSQPQHF
NA | TRBJ2-7 | NA | TRBV29-1 | TGCAGCGTTGAGGGCGAAACCTACGAGCAGTACTTC | CSVEGETYEQYF
few | TRBJ2-3 | TRBD2 | TRBV2 | TGTGCCAGCAGTGATTTAACTAGCGGGACAGATACGCAGTATTTT | CASSDLTSGTDTQYF
NA | TRBJ2-7 | TRBD1 | TRBV9 | TGTGCCAGCAGCGTAGGTCAGGGGGCAATATCCTACGAGCAGTACTTC | CASSVGQGAISYEQYF
many | TRBJ2-1 | NA | TRBV5-1 | TGCGCCAGCAGCTTCGAAAGCTACAATGAGCAGTTCTTC | CASSFESYNEQFF
NA | TRBJ2-5 | TRBD2 | TRBV25-1 | TGTGCCAGCAGTATACTAGCGGAGCAAGAGACCCAGTACTTC | CASSILAEQETQYF
many | TRBJ2-1 | NA | TRBV5-1 | TGCGCCAGCAGCTTGGTCGGTACCAATGAGCAGTTCTTC | CASSLVGTNEQFF
few | TRBJ2-2 | NA | TRBV29-1 | TGCAGCGCATACGGGGACACCGGGGAGCTGTTTTTT | CSAYGDTGELFF
NA | TRBJ2-7 | NA | TRBV10-2 | TGCGCCAGCAGTGAGGGGACGGGGACTTCGAGGGAGCAGTACTTC | CASSEGTGTSREQYF
few | TRBJ2-1 | NA | TRBV6-1 | TGTGCCAGCAGTGCCACAGTCGTCAATGAGCAGTTCTTC | CASSATVVNEQFF
NA | TRBJ2-5 | TRBD2 | TRBV2 | TGTGCCAGCAGAGGGACTAGGGACCCACAAGAGACCCAGTACTTC | CASRGTRDPQETQYF
few | TRBJ2-7 | TRBD1 | TRBV29-1 | TGCAGCGTTGAAGATAAGGGGACAGGGGGGTCCTACGAGCAGTACTTC | CSVEDKGTGGSYEQYF
NA | TRBJ1-1 | NA | TRBV25-1 | TGTGCCAGCAAGACCCTCCTTGGCAACACTGAAGCTTTCTTT | CASKTLLGNTEAFF
NA | TRBJ2-7 | NA | TRBV29-1 | TGCAGCGCCCGGTTTGAGTGGTCCTACGAGCAGTACTTC | CSARFEWSYEQYF
NA | TRBJ2-1 | NA | TRBV4-1 | TGCGCCAGCAGCTCGTATGGGGATCGGCTCAATGAGCAGTTCTTC | CASSSYGDRLNEQFF
medium-sized | TRBJ2-4 | NA | TRBV6-1 | TGTGCCAGCAGTGAAGCGCCGCTTCCCGAAAACATTCAGTACTTC | CASSEAPLPENIQYF
few | TRBJ2-7 | TRBD1 | TRBV29-1 | TGCAGCGCTATGACAGGGAACTCCTACGAGCAGTACTTC | CSAMTGNSYEQYF
few | TRBJ1-1 | NA | TRBV5-1 | TGCGCCAGCAGCTTGGATCAATCACATACCTTT | CASSLDQSHTF
NA | TRBJ1-4 | NA | TRBV6-1 | TGTGCCAGCAGTGAATGGAGGACCGCAGAAAAACTGTTTTTT | CASSEWRTAEKLFF
NA | TRBJ2-1 | NA | TRBV11-2 | TGTGCCAGCAGCTTCTCGGGTGAGCAGTTCTTC | CASSFSGEQFF
NA | TRBJ2-2 | NA | TRBV6-5 | TGTGCCAGCAGAACCACTAGGACCCACACCGGGGAGCTGTTTTTT | CASRTTRTHTGELFF
few | TRBJ2-7 | NA | TRBV29-1 | TGCAGCGTGTCGACGAACTACGAGCAGTACTTC | CSVSTNYEQYF
NA | TRBJ1-2 | NA | TRBV29-1 | TGCAGCAGCGAGGGGCTCTATGGCTACACCTTC | CSSEGLYGYTF
NA | TRBJ2-7 | NA | TRBV7-9 | TGTGCCAGCAGCGTAGTTTTGGCCCTCGCCGAGCAGTACTTC | CASSVVLALAEQYF
few | TRBJ1-5 | TRBD1 | TRBV18 | TGTGCCAGCTCACTGGGACAGGTCGGTCAGCCCCAGCATTTT | CASSLGQVGQPQHF
NA | TRBJ1-5 | NA | TRBV7-8 | TGTGCCAGCAGCTTAAGCGGATATCCAAGGAATCAGCCCCAGCATTTT | CASSLSGYPRNQPQHF
NA | TRBJ2-2 | NA | TRBV15 | TGTGCCACCAGCTCACGGACCCCAGGATACACCGGGGAGCTGTTTTTT | CATSSRTPGYTGELFF
medium-sized | TRBJ2-7 | TRBD2 | TRBV7-9 | TGTGCCAGCAGCCCCACTAGCGGGGGGCTTGCGGGCGAGCAGTACTTC | CASSPTSGGLAGEQYF
NA | TRBJ1-1 | NA | TRBV5-6 | TGTGCCAGCAGCTACACGGGGCCCACTGAAGCTTTCTTT | CASSYTGPTEAFF
NA | TRBJ2-3 | TRBD1 | TRBV30 | TGTGCCTGGGGGACAGGGGTCGGGGCAGATACGCAGTATTTT | CAWGTGVGADTQYF
NA | TRBJ1-1 | TRBD1 | TRBV9 | TGTGCCAGCAGCCCCCAGGGGGCGGGTGAAGCTTTCTTT | CASSPQGAGEAFF
NA | TRBJ2-7 | TRBD1 | TRBV25-1 | TGTGCCAGCAGTGACCCCGGGACAGGGCTCTCCTACGAGCAGTACTTC | CASSDPGTGLSYEQYF
few | TRBJ2-7 | TRBD2 | TRBV27 | TGTGCCAGCACGGCCGGGGGGGACGAGCAGTACTTC | CASTAGGDEQYF
few | TRBJ2-2 | NA | TRBV29-1 | TGCAGCGTTGACACCGGGGAGCTGTTTTTT | CSVDTGELFF